Each of the 32 T cell receptor beta chains below was sequenced from the same sample in a study of kidney transplant recipient with SARS-CoV-2 infection. TCRdb passed the reads through MiXCR, listing each CDR3 protein once. Of 200,000 to 300,000 distinct CDR3 sequences in the sample, more than 25% were seen once. The material was a blood sample, obtained at baseline and between days 110 and 120 from a kidney transplant recipient. All receptors derive from a young adult male patient who had COVID-19 and was a kidney transplant recipient. Some of the T cells might come from the graft donor.

The sample holds one count of this clonotype. Being one base from a much bigger clone, this may be a read error. The rearrangement uses TRBV5-6 and TRBJ1-2; unclear D gene. Germline CDR1 reads SGHDT; CDR2 reads YYEEEE. CDR3 length: 16 residues. The V and J ends lost 7 bases and 4 bases respectively, with 23 bases between them. The CDR3 DNA is TGTGCCAGCCACAAGGGCAATAGTCGAAGGACCTATGGCTACACCTTC. Protein product: CASHKGNSRRTYGYTF.

The sample holds many counts of this clonotype. This chain joins TRBV6-2 or TRBV6-3 and TRBJ1-2; D gene unclear. Germline V gene lookup returns CDR1 MNHEY and CDR2 SVGEGT. The V end lost 5 bases, the J end lost 4 bases, and 23 bases lay between the germline ends. CDR3 size: 17 residues. The CDR3 DNA follows: TGTGCCAGCAGTACTCCCCACTGCATCGGAAAGACCTATGGCTACACCTTC. Translation: CASSTPHCIGKTYGYTF.

This clonotype was detected many times. The J gene is TRBJ1-2, the V gene TRBV8-2. TRBV8-2 is flagged as a pseudogene. CDR3 length: 16 amino acids. In DNA form, the CDR3 reads TGTGGCAGTTCTCTTGATGATAGCCGAAAGACCTATGGCTACACCTTC. As protein: CGSSLDDSRKTYGYTF.

This clonotype showed up many times. The chain links TRBV4-2 to TRBJ2-3; 9 nucleotides match TRBD1. The length of the CDR3 is 15 residues. Germline V gene lookup returns CDR1 LGHNA and CDR2 YNFKEQ. With V trimmed by 5 bases and J by 3 bases, 6 bases remained unmatched. The CDR3 DNA reads as TGTGCCAGCAGCTCTGGGACAGGGTTAACAGATACGCAGTATTTT. Translating gives CASSSGTGLTDTQYF.

Regarding this clonotype: A much bigger clone sits one base away, suggesting this may be a read error. The chain uses TRBV11-3 and TRBJ2-5, with TRBD1 as a possible D gene (6 bases). Matching the DNA end better, TRBJ2-7 makes the J call doubtful. Germline CDR1 reads SGHNT; CDR2 reads YENEEA. The CDR3 spans 14 residues. Here the CDR3 DNA reads TGTGTCAGCAGCTTAGGGACAACCTCCTACGAGCAGTACTTC. It is translated as CVSSLGTTSYEQYF.

Remarks on this clonotype: One end of the junction is discordant with germline, which a read error may explain. The chain links TRBV12-3 or TRBV12-4 to TRBJ1-4; possibly TRBD1 for D (5 bases). The length of the CDR3 is 13 residues. CDR3 amino acids: CASSSLGAPKLLF. The CDR3 DNA sequence: TGTGCCAGCAGTTCTCTAGGGGCCCCCAAACTGCTTTTT.

The CDR3 here is CASEPIVPGKTYGYTF. CDR3 sequence (DNA): TGTGCCAGCGAGCCTATCGTACCAGGAAAGACCTATGGCTACACCTTC. The rearrangement joins TRBV5-4 to TRBJ1-2; no firm D call. Per germline, CDR1 SGHNT and CDR2 YYREEE (reference sequence). V shed 7 bases and J shed 4 bases, with 23 bases lying between them. The CDR3 extends over 16 amino acids.

Worth noting for this clonotype: This may be a read error: a much more frequent sequence differs by one nucleotide. This chain links TRBV7-6 with TRBJ1-2; D unclear. The CDR3 is made up of 17 amino acids. Germline V gives CDR1 SGHVS, CDR2 FNYEAQ. The CDR3 DNA is TGTGCCAGCAGCAATGTGGTTGAATCTCGAAAGACCTATGGCTACGCCTTC. Residues: CASSNVVESRKTYGYAF.

This clonotype was counted at least ten times. The rearrangement links TRBV7-8 to TRBJ2-7; D assignment may be TRBD1 or TRBD2 (5 bases each). Trimming stripped 1 base from V and 6 bases from J, with 16 bases between. The CDR3 sequence is 15 residues long. In germline, CDR1 is SGHVS, CDR2 FQNEAQ. The CDR3 spells CASSLGLTARGEQYF. The CDR3 nucleotides read TGTGCCAGCAGCTTAGGACTAACCGCGAGGGGCGAGCAGTACTTC.

There are a few counts of this clonotype. The chain joins TRBV19 to TRBJ2-1; D is possibly TRBD1 (6 bases). The CDR3 runs 13 residues. V lost 1 base to trimming and J lost 7 bases, with 8 bases between them. Germline assignment: CDR1 LNHDA and CDR2 SQIVND (reference sequence). In DNA, the CDR3 is TGTGCCAGTAGTATAGGAAGGGGGAATGAGCAGTTCTTC. Its protein is CASSIGRGNEQFF.

There are many counts of this clonotype. The V and J genes are TRBV9 and TRBJ2-5, with TRBD1 as a possible D gene (5 bases). The CDR3 covers 15 residues. CDR1 SGDLS and CDR2 YYNGEE come from the germline V gene. Trimming took off 4 bases at V and 5 bases at J, with 18 bases between the two ends. CDR3 sequence reads: CASSPSDTGRETQYF. The CDR3 bases are TGTGCCAGCAGCCCCTCGGACACCGGCCGGGAGACCCAGTACTTC.

The sample holds a few counts of this clonotype. The chain employs TRBV10-2 and TRBJ1-1; weak D call: TRBD1 (6 bases). The CDR3 loop spans 15 amino acids. Germline lookup yields CDR1 WSHSY and CDR2 SAAADI. Trimming left V 6 bases short and J 6 bases short, with 20 bases between. The CDR3 spells CASSPAIGGTPEAFF. The CDR3 nucleotides read TGCGCCAGCAGCCCCGCAATTGGAGGGACACCTGAAGCTTTCTTT.

Remarks on this clonotype: Just one base apart from a much larger clone, this may be a read error. In this CDR3 the conserved last residue, phenylalanine or tryptophan, is missing, so a read error is likely. This sequence joins TRBV19 and TRBJ2-5; D is undetermined. The CDR3 length is 13 residues. V was clipped by 8 bases and J by 2 bases, with 12 bases between them. CDR1 is LNHDA and CDR2 is SQIVND in the germline V gene (reference sequence). CDR3 amino acids: CASGPGRQETQYS. CDR3 nucleotide sequence: TGTGCCAGTGGCCCGGGCAGACAAGAGACCCAGTACTCC.

This clonotype has just a few counts. This could be a read error, since a much larger clone is one nucleotide away. The gene calls are TRBV11-1 and TRBJ1-2, with no clear D. V shed 5 bases and J shed 4 bases, with 23 bases lying between them. Germline CDR1 is SGHAT and CDR2 is FQDESV (reference sequence). The CDR3 sequence is 17 residues long. CDR3 in amino acids: CASSKKGKAGKAYGYTF. CDR3 nucleotide sequence: TGTGCCAGCAGCAAAAAAGGTAAGGCTGGAAAGGCCTATGGCTACACCTTC.

The table lists this clonotype with many counts. V and J are TRBV6-8 and TRBJ1-2; no reliable D call. V shed 4 bases and J shed 4 bases, with 22 bases lying between them. The V gene's germline CDR1 is MNHGY and CDR2 SAAAGT. The CDR3 runs to 17 residues. The chain's CDR3 is CASSCHPRSRKTYGYTF. CDR3 sequence (DNA): TGTGCCAGCAGTTGTCACCCACGCTCTAGAAAGACCTATGGCTACACCTTC.

V is TRBV19 and J is TRBJ1-1; tentatively, D is TRBD1 (5 bases). V lost 3 bases to trimming and J lost 0 bases, with 26 bases between them. This CDR3 spans 20 amino acids. The germline V gene has CDR1 LNHDA and CDR2 SQIVND (reference sequence). The CDR3 DNA sequence: TGTGCCAGTAGTATCGGGCCAGGGTGGTTGAAATCTACGATGAACACTGAAGCTTTCTTT. This sequence encodes CASSIGPGWLKSTMNTEAFF.

Remarks on this clonotype: One base away lies a much larger clone, so this may be a sequencing read error. The J gene is TRBJ2-7, the V gene TRBV7-6; perhaps D is TRBD1 or TRBD2 (5 bases each). This CDR3 is built from 13 residues. V was trimmed by 8 bases and J by 4 bases, leaving 15 bases between them. Per the germline V gene, CDR1 is SGHVS and CDR2 is FNYEAQ. The CDR3 coding sequence is TGTGCCAGCGGCGGCCGGGACGGGTACGAGCAGTACTTC. Amino acid sequence: CASGGRDGYEQYF. Using reference TRBV7-6 and TRBJ2-7 for the parts outside the CDR3, the full variable domain is GAGVSQSPRYKVTKRGQDVALRCDPISGHVSLYWYRQALGQGPEFLTYFNYEAQQDKSGLPNDRFSAERPEGSISTLTIQRTEQRDSAMYRCASGGRDGYEQYFGPGTRLTVT.

This clonotype was picked up many times. The rearrangement links TRBV12-3 or TRBV12-4 to TRBJ1-2; 7 bases are shared with TRBD1. The CDR3 contains 15 residues. V shed 5 bases, J shed 8 bases, and the junction held 14 bases outside the gene matches. CDR3 sequence: CASSPPGTALSGYTF. CDR3 coding DNA: TGTGCCAGCAGTCCCCCCGGGACAGCCTTAAGCGGCTACACCTTC.

This clonotype has at least ten counts. The DNA is omitted, as the CDR3 cannot be located on it reliably, and the CDR3 follows TCRdb's listing. V gene TRBV7-5 combines with J gene TRBJ1-2. TRBV7-5 constitutes a pseudogene. Termini included, the CDR3 measures 19 amino acids. CDR3 protein: CISVPESLPEVGKTYGYTF.

Notes on this clonotype: A much larger clone lies a single base off, so this may be a read error. The rearrangement uses TRBV7-9 and TRBJ1-5, with D unresolved. The ends were cut back, 5 bases at V and 9 bases at J, with 8 bases in the middle. CDR1 is SEHNR, CDR2 FQNEAQ, per germline (reference sequence). The CDR3 extends over 11 amino acids. The CDR3 is CASSGIGPQHF. DNA for the CDR3: TGTGCCAGCAGCGGTATAGGGCCCCAGCATTTT.

This clonotype was observed at least ten times. The genes are TRBV24-1 and TRBJ1-5; D is possibly TRBD1 (5 bases). Germline CDR1 is KGHDR and CDR2 is SFDVKD. This CDR3 is 14 amino acids long. Trimming took off 6 bases at V and 5 bases at J, with 13 bases between the two ends. The CDR3 sequence is CATSFGGSDQPQHF. The CDR3 nucleotides are TGTGCCACCAGTTTTGGGGGGTCCGATCAGCCCCAGCATTTT.

For this clonotype: With a much larger clone just one base away, this may be a read error. V and J are TRBV6-6 and TRBJ2-1; 9 bases fit TRBD2. Germline assignment: CDR1 MNHNY and CDR2 SVGAGI (reference sequence). The CDR3 extends over 16 amino acids. In DNA form, the CDR3 reads TGTACCAGCAGTTCTGCCCGAGCGGGAGGATACAATGAGCAGTTCTTC. As protein: CTSSSARAGGYNEQFF.

This clonotype appeared a few times. The chain has TRBV15 and TRBJ2-1; D possibly matches TRBD1 or TRBD2 (6 bases each). Deletions cut 8 bases from V and 4 bases from J, with 18 bases between. The germline CDR1 and CDR2 sequences are LNHNV and YYDKDF (reference sequence). This CDR3 comprises 15 residues. The CDR3 nucleotides are TGTGCCACCTCACGCGGGGCGGGGACATACAATGAGCAGTTCTTC. It yields the protein CATSRGAGTYNEQFF.

This clonotype was detected many times. The chain employs TRBV9 and TRBJ2-3; D assignment may be TRBD1 or TRBD2 (5 bases each). The CDR3 contains 15 residues. V lost 0 bases and J lost 2, with 10 bases in between. Germline CDR1 SGDLS, CDR2 YYNGEE. This chain's CDR3 is CASSVGGTFTDTQYF. In DNA form, the CDR3 reads TGTGCCAGCAGCGTAGGAGGGACGTTCACAGATACGCAGTATTTT.

This clonotype was counted between two and nine times. A junction end diverges from the germline sequence, so it may reflect a read error. The chain carries TRBV6-4 and TRBJ1-2; D remains unclear. The CDR3 length is 17 residues. Germline values: CDR1 MRHNA, CDR2 SNTAGT. The CDR3 sequence: CAGSFSDSHGKTYGYTF. The CDR3 DNA sequence: TGTGCCGGCAGTTTTTCGGACTCACACGGAAAGACCTATGGCTACACCTTC.

Comment on this clonotype: A read error is possible here, since a much larger clone lies one base away. This chain links TRBV20-1 with TRBJ1-1, with a weak D call TRBD1 (5 bases). The CDR3 is 11 residues long. V was cut by 5 bases and J by 6 bases, with 10 bases left in between. The V gene's germline CDR1 is DFQATT and CDR2 SNEGSKA (reference sequence). The CDR3 sequence: CSAGGRAEAFF. The CDR3 nucleotides read TGCAGTGCTGGGGGGAGGGCTGAAGCTTTCTTT.

The chain has TRBV8-2 and TRBJ2-6; the DNA was not used to check the table's D call, TRBD1. TRBV8-2 has pseudogene status. The CDR3 is made up of 17 amino acids. The chain's CDR3 is CGIIVRTTQSRANVLTF. CDR3 in DNA: TGTGGCATAATCGTCAGGACAACACAAAGTCGGGCCAACGTCCTGACTTTC.

In the case of this clonotype: A read error may produce the germline difference seen at one junction end. The chain combines TRBV20-1 with TRBJ1-2, with D possibly TRBD1 on 5 matching bases. CDR3 length: 13 amino acids. Germline V gene sequence: CDR1 DFQATT, CDR2 SNEGSKA (reference sequence). CDR3 protein: CSTRADSNYGYTF. Here the CDR3 DNA reads TGCAGTACTAGAGCCGACAGCAACTATGGCTACACCTTC.

Many counts were recorded for this clonotype. The chain employs TRBV5-1 and TRBJ2-5; D remains ambiguous. The CDR3 consists of 15 residues. Germline CDR1 reads SGHRS; CDR2 reads YFSETQ. The V and J ends lost 1 base and 4 bases respectively, with 14 bases between them. In DNA form, the CDR3 reads TGCGCCAGCAGCTTGAAATCGTCCTATGGAGAGACCCAGTACTTC. This sequence encodes CASSLKSSYGETQYF. The full variable domain, its missing parts supplied by reference TRBV5-1 and TRBJ2-5, is KAGVTQTPRYLIKTRGQQVTLSCSPISGHRSVSWYQQTPGQGLQFLFEYFSETQRNKGNFPGRFSGRQFSNSRSEMNVSTLELGDSALYLCASSLKSSYGETQYFGPGTRLLVL.

This clonotype has at least ten counts. This chain joins TRBV3-1 and TRBJ2-5; no clear D gene. CDR3 length equals 17 residues. V lost 5 bases to trimming and J lost 5 bases, with 24 bases between them. Per the germline V gene, CDR1 is LGHDT and CDR2 is YNNKEL (reference sequence). DNA of the CDR3: TGTGCCAGCAGCGTGGAGTATCCCATTTCTTTCTCTGAGACCCAGTACTTC. This codes for CASSVEYPISFSETQYF.

Notes on this clonotype: Since a much larger clone is just one base distant, this may be a read error. The limits of the CDR3 on the DNA are not certain, so only TCRdb's listed CDR3 is given. This sequence joins TRBV7-7 and TRBJ1-2. The CDR3 is 17 residues long, ends included. CDR1 and CDR2 (germline): SSHAT, FNYEAQ (reference sequence). Here the CDR3 reads CARSRVYKCRKTYGYTF.

With respect to this clonotype: A much larger clone is a single base away; this may be a read error. This chain joins TRBV2 and TRBJ1-1; D not resolved. CDR3 length equals 14 residues. Germline assignment: CDR1 SNHLY and CDR2 FYNNEI. V was clipped by 7 bases and J by 3 bases, with 15 bases between them. The CDR3 protein is CASTKGGYDTEAFF. CDR3 nucleotides: TGTGCCAGCACCAAGGGTGGTTATGACACTGAAGCTTTCTTT.